This T cell receptor beta chain was identified during a study of cytomegalovirus exposure and HLA in healthy donors. The PCR contained 60 Vbeta and 13 Jbeta primers. The repertoire was sequenced with immunoSEQ multiplex PCR; TCRdb's copy has only in-frame clones and lacks some. The data hold about 140,000 clones, with about 80% observed a single time. The CDR3 loop spans 16 amino acids. Germline V gives CDR1 SEHNR, CDR2 FQNEAQ (reference sequence). Of note for this clone: A junction boundary mismatches the germline segment, possibly from a read error.

The origin of this receptor is a male donor in good health and CMV-seropositive. Sequencing was carried out using PBMCs. The V and J genes are TRBV7-9 and TRBJ2-2, with 10 bases matching TRBD2. CDR3: CSSSGGLAENTGELFF. The CDR3 DNA follows: TGTTCCAGCAGCGGAGGACTAGCGGAAAACACCGGGGAGCTGTTTTTT.